This is a list of T cell receptor beta chains from one sample in a study of CD8 T cells in Susac syndrome. TCRdb ran MiXCR on the immunoSEQ multiplex PCR reads and lists one entry per CDR3 protein. This sample has 110,000 to 150,000 distinct CDR3 sequences, with 90% to 97% found just once. Sequencing was carried out using CD4+ T cells from PBMCs. The receptors here all came from a human donor with Susac syndrome. The CDR3 runs from the conserved cysteine through the conserved F or W. Fields, in order: V gene, D gene, clone size, J gene, CDR3 protein, CDR3 DNA. D genes are given only for firm matches. Some rows mark clone size as missing; the rest say once, few, many or name a class of expanded clone.

v_gene: TRBV7-2
d_gene: TRBD2
abundance: -
j_gene: TRBJ2-5
CDR3aa: CASSLGLAGVRGETQYF
CDR3nt: TGTGCCAGCAGCTTGGGTCTAGCGGGAGTCAGGGGGGAGACCCAGTACTTC

v_gene: TRBV3-1
d_gene: TRBD1
abundance: -
j_gene: TRBJ1-1
CDR3aa: CASSQPGQGNTEAFF
CDR3nt: TGTGCCAGCAGCCAACCGGGACAGGGAAACACTGAAGCTTTCTTT

v_gene: TRBV20-1
d_gene: -
abundance: -
j_gene: TRBJ2-3
CDR3aa: CSARSSTDTQYF
CDR3nt: TGCAGTGCTAGATCTAGCACAGATACGCAGTATTTT

v_gene: TRBV5-1
d_gene: -
abundance: -
j_gene: TRBJ2-7
CDR3aa: CACTRDPGSGEQYF
CDR3nt: TGCGCCTGTACACGGGACCCAGGAAGTGGCGAGCAGTACTTC

v_gene: TRBV27
d_gene: -
abundance: -
j_gene: TRBJ2-6
CDR3aa: CASSLVQGGPSGANVLTF
CDR3nt: TGTGCCAGCAGTCTTGTACAGGGGGGGCCCTCTGGGGCCAACGTCCTGACTTTC

v_gene: TRBV29-1
d_gene: TRBD1
abundance: -
j_gene: TRBJ1-5
CDR3aa: CSAGTGGSGNQPQHF
CDR3nt: TGCAGCGCCGGGACAGGCGGGTCTGGCAATCAGCCCCAGCATTTT

v_gene: TRBV20-1
d_gene: TRBD1
abundance: -
j_gene: TRBJ1-4
CDR3aa: CSARGTGGEKLFF
CDR3nt: TGCAGTGCTAGAGGGACAGGGGGCGAAAAACTGTTTTTT

v_gene: TRBV29-1
d_gene: TRBD1
abundance: -
j_gene: TRBJ2-7
CDR3aa: CSAESGGHEQYF
CDR3nt: TGCAGCGCCGAGTCAGGGGGACACGAGCAGTACTTC

v_gene: TRBV18
d_gene: -
abundance: -
j_gene: TRBJ1-2
CDR3aa: CASSPTTGPYGYTF
CDR3nt: TGTGCCAGCTCACCGACGACGGGACCCTATGGCTACACCTTC

v_gene: TRBV20-1
d_gene: -
abundance: -
j_gene: TRBJ2-1
CDR3aa: CSARKQTGIYNEQFF
CDR3nt: TGCAGTGCCCGAAAGCAGACAGGAATCTACAATGAGCAGTTCTTC

v_gene: TRBV5-1
d_gene: -
abundance: -
j_gene: TRBJ1-5
CDR3aa: CASSLDGYLNQPQHF
CDR3nt: TGCGCCAGCAGCTTGGACGGCTATTTGAATCAGCCCCAGCATTTT

v_gene: TRBV4-2
d_gene: TRBD2
abundance: -
j_gene: TRBJ2-7
CDR3aa: CASSQTLAARSSYEQYF
CDR3nt: TGTGCCAGCAGCCAGACCCTAGCGGCCAGGAGCTCCTACGAGCAGTACTTC

v_gene: TRBV4-2
d_gene: TRBD2
abundance: -
j_gene: TRBJ2-3
CDR3aa: CASRTTSGGIDTQYF
CDR3nt: TGTGCCAGCAGGACGACTAGCGGGGGGATAGATACGCAGTATTTT

v_gene: TRBV23-1
d_gene: -
abundance: once
j_gene: TRBJ2-2
CDR3aa: CASSRRLPHGELFF
CDR3nt: TGCGCCAGCAGTCGGAGATTGCCCCACGGGGAGCTGTTTTTT

v_gene: TRBV20-1
d_gene: -
abundance: once
j_gene: TRBJ2-6
CDR3aa: CSVFSSGANVLTF
CDR3nt: TGCAGTGTCTTCTCCTCTGGGGCCAACGTCCTGACTTTC

v_gene: TRBV2
d_gene: -
abundance: -
j_gene: TRBJ2-2
CDR3aa: CASSGQITTGELFF
CDR3nt: TGTGCCAGCAGTGGGCAAATTACAACCGGGGAGCTGTTTTTT

v_gene: TRBV6-5
d_gene: -
abundance: -
j_gene: TRBJ1-2
CDR3aa: CASSYSIGGGYTF
CDR3nt: TGTGCCAGCAGTTACTCGATCGGGGGCGGCTACACCTTC

v_gene: TRBV4-1
d_gene: -
abundance: -
j_gene: TRBJ1-5
CDR3aa: CASSQQDNQPQHF
CDR3nt: TGCGCCAGCAGCCAACAGGACAATCAGCCCCAGCATTTT

v_gene: TRBV29-1
d_gene: -
abundance: -
j_gene: TRBJ2-2
CDR3aa: CSVTQSVGELFF
CDR3nt: TGCAGCGTAACCCAATCTGTTGGGGAGCTGTTTTTT

v_gene: TRBV2
d_gene: -
abundance: -
j_gene: TRBJ2-3
CDR3aa: CASTREGTDTQYF
CDR3nt: TGTGCCAGCACGAGGGAGGGCACAGATACGCAGTATTTT

v_gene: TRBV6-1
d_gene: TRBD1
abundance: -
j_gene: TRBJ2-4
CDR3aa: CASTPGQENIQYF
CDR3nt: TGTGCCAGCACTCCAGGACAGGAAAACATTCAGTACTTC

v_gene: TRBV28
d_gene: -
abundance: -
j_gene: TRBJ1-2
CDR3aa: CASGNSYGYTF
CDR3nt: TGTGCCAGCGGGAACAGCTATGGCTACACCTTC

v_gene: TRBV29-1
d_gene: -
abundance: -
j_gene: TRBJ1-2
CDR3aa: CSALSGTDGYTF
CDR3nt: TGCAGCGCCTTATCAGGCACAGATGGCTACACCTTC

v_gene: TRBV7-7
d_gene: -
abundance: -
j_gene: TRBJ2-1
CDR3aa: CASSLQRRDEQFF
CDR3nt: TGTGCCAGCAGCCTCCAGCGGAGGGATGAGCAGTTCTTC

v_gene: TRBV7-2
d_gene: -
abundance: -
j_gene: TRBJ1-5
CDR3aa: CASSLLGLSNQPQHF
CDR3nt: TGTGCCAGCAGCTTACTTGGTCTTAGCAATCAGCCCCAGCATTTT

v_gene: TRBV7-2
d_gene: -
abundance: -
j_gene: TRBJ2-3
CDR3aa: CASSSRTTDTQYF
CDR3nt: TGTGCCAGCAGCAGCCGGACCACAGATACGCAGTATTTT

v_gene: TRBV20-1
d_gene: -
abundance: -
j_gene: TRBJ2-5
CDR3aa: CSAKRQETQYF
CDR3nt: TGCAGTGCGAAGAGGCAAGAGACCCAGTACTTC

v_gene: TRBV3-1
d_gene: -
abundance: -
j_gene: TRBJ2-1
CDR3aa: CASSQDGLVAYNEQFF
CDR3nt: TGTGCCAGCAGCCAAGATGGCCTAGTGGCCTACAATGAGCAGTTCTTC

v_gene: TRBV29-1
d_gene: -
abundance: -
j_gene: TRBJ2-5
CDR3aa: CSVGTWTKETQYF
CDR3nt: TGCAGCGTGGGGACATGGACAAAAGAGACCCAGTACTTC

v_gene: TRBV6-5
d_gene: TRBD1
abundance: -
j_gene: TRBJ1-1
CDR3aa: CASSYSLVRGRTEAFF
CDR3nt: TGTGCCAGCAGTTACTCGTTAGTTAGGGGGCGCACTGAAGCTTTCTTT

v_gene: TRBV20-1
d_gene: -
abundance: -
j_gene: TRBJ1-2
CDR3aa: CSAGPQGGTNGYTF
CDR3nt: TGCAGTGCGGGACCCCAGGGAGGAACAAACGGCTACACCTTC

v_gene: TRBV29-1
d_gene: TRBD1
abundance: -
j_gene: TRBJ1-1
CDR3aa: CSVTGGGETEAFF
CDR3nt: TGCAGCGTTACAGGGGGCGGAGAAACTGAAGCTTTCTTT

v_gene: TRBV24-1
d_gene: -
abundance: -
j_gene: TRBJ1-1
CDR3aa: CAILTTGNTEAFF
CDR3nt: TGTGCCATTTTAACCACAGGGAACACTGAAGCTTTCTTT

v_gene: TRBV4-1
d_gene: -
abundance: -
j_gene: TRBJ2-7
CDR3aa: CASSHPARGSGEQYF
CDR3nt: TGCGCCAGCAGCCACCCAGCCCGGGGGTCCGGCGAGCAGTACTTC

v_gene: TRBV29-1
d_gene: -
abundance: -
j_gene: TRBJ1-1
CDR3aa: CSVRAGGQTEAFF
CDR3nt: TGCAGCGTCCGAGCGGGAGGTCAAACTGAAGCTTTCTTT

v_gene: TRBV20-1
d_gene: TRBD1
abundance: -
j_gene: TRBJ1-5
CDR3aa: CSASDSGQGNQPQHF
CDR3nt: TGCAGTGCTAGTGATTCGGGACAGGGAAATCAGCCCCAGCATTTT

v_gene: TRBV20-1
d_gene: TRBD2
abundance: once
j_gene: TRBJ2-2
CDR3aa: CSARPPGTSGNGELFF
CDR3nt: TGCAGTGCTAGACCGCCAGGGACTAGCGGGAACGGGGAGCTGTTTTTT

v_gene: TRBV7-9
d_gene: TRBD1
abundance: -
j_gene: TRBJ1-1
CDR3aa: CASSLVWDRGGAEAFF
CDR3nt: TGTGCCAGCAGCTTAGTGTGGGACAGGGGTGGCGCTGAAGCTTTCTTT

v_gene: TRBV29-1
d_gene: -
abundance: -
j_gene: TRBJ1-1
CDR3aa: CSVRAGQGEAFF
CDR3nt: TGCAGCGTTAGAGCGGGGCAGGGTGAAGCTTTCTTT

v_gene: TRBV3-1
d_gene: TRBD2
abundance: once
j_gene: TRBJ2-7
CDR3aa: CATGTSGSYEQYF
CDR3nt: TGTGCCACCGGGACTAGCGGGAGCTACGAGCAGTACTTC

v_gene: TRBV20-1
d_gene: TRBD2
abundance: -
j_gene: TRBJ2-2
CDR3aa: CSAREAGGTGELFF
CDR3nt: TGCAGTGCTAGAGAGGCCGGGGGGACCGGGGAGCTGTTTTTT

v_gene: TRBV3-1
d_gene: -
abundance: -
j_gene: TRBJ2-7
CDR3aa: CASSLRGALYEQYF
CDR3nt: TGTGCCAGCAGCCTCCGGGGAGCCCTCTACGAGCAGTACTTC

v_gene: TRBV20-1
d_gene: -
abundance: -
j_gene: TRBJ2-7
CDR3aa: CSARDPSGPSYEQYF
CDR3nt: TGCAGTGCTAGAGATCCCAGCGGGCCCTCCTACGAGCAGTACTTC

v_gene: TRBV6-5
d_gene: TRBD1
abundance: -
j_gene: TRBJ1-2
CDR3aa: CASERDSNYGYTF
CDR3nt: TGTGCCAGCGAAAGGGACAGTAACTATGGCTACACCTTC